This TCR beta chain is drawn from a study of CD8 T cells in Susac syndrome. An input of about 0.5 to 1 ug of RNA was subjected to reverse transcription using random hexamers. TCRdb ran MiXCR on the immunoSEQ multiplex PCR reads and lists one entry per CDR3 protein. The sample includes 180,000 or so distinct CDR3 sequences, about 94% of them seen just once. The CD8+ and CD4+ T cells were negatively isolated, with the TEMRA cells enriched by FACS. CDR1 is SGHDN, CDR2 FVKESK, per germline. V lost 4 bases, J lost 4 bases, and 3 bases stayed unmatched. CDR3 length: 14 amino acids. The V gene is TRBV14, the J gene TRBJ2-7; 11 nucleotides line up with TRBD2. Sequenced sample: CD4+ T cells from PBMCs. The source of this sequence is a human donor in good health. CDR3 DNA: TGTGCCAGCAGCCGGACTAGCGGGCAGTACGAGCAGTACTTC. Encoded protein: CASSRTSGQYEQYF.